The 23 T cell receptor beta chains presented below share a single source sample, sequenced in a study of blood T cells in healthy people across ages. Primers used in a second PCR of roughly 7 to 12 cycles were a sample-barcoded 5' primer and a J-beta primer mix. Via MiXCR, TCRdb re-called the 5' RACE reads, giving one row per CDR3 protein. The sample has approximately 1,000,000 distinct CDR3 sequences, more than 30% seen once; the top ten hold over 10%. The sample comprised blood. These receptors were taken from a man between 18 and 29 years old in good health.

This chain connects TRBV20-1 to TRBJ2-3; weak D call: TRBD2 (6 bases). Between the trimmed V and J ends, which lost 6 bases and 4 bases, there was a span of 20 bases. The CDR3 is 15 residues long. Germline V gene sequence: CDR1 DFQATT, CDR2 SNEGSKA (reference sequence). CDR3 in DNA: TGCAGTGCCCCAAACCGGGAGACCATTGCAGATACGCAGTATTTT. Its protein is CSAPNRETIADTQYF.

V and J are TRBV20-1 and TRBJ1-5; no firm D call. The CDR3 has 16 residues. In germline, CDR1 is DFQATT, CDR2 SNEGSKA (reference sequence). V dropped 5 bases and J dropped 7 bases, with 24 bases sitting between them. The CDR3 spells CSAPTPGNTVEQPQHF. The CDR3 coding sequence is TGCAGTGCTCCCACACCGGGAAACACCGTGGAGCAGCCCCAGCATTTT.

The sample holds a few counts of this clonotype. V is TRBV9 and J is TRBJ2-7; tentatively, D is TRBD2 (5 bases). The CDR3 length is 15 residues. V dropped 0 bases and J dropped 2 bases, with 12 bases sitting between them. Germline V gives CDR1 SGDLS, CDR2 YYNGEE. CDR3: CASSVGPGSTYEQYF. The CDR3 coding sequence is TGTGCCAGCAGCGTAGGGCCGGGATCCACCTACGAGCAGTACTTC.

This sequence joins TRBV7-2 and TRBJ1-1, with D perhaps TRBD1 (5 bases). The germline CDR1 and CDR2 sequences are SGHTA and FQGNSA. V dropped 2 bases and J dropped 5 bases, with 15 bases sitting between them. The CDR3 length is 15 residues. The CDR3 coding sequence is TGTGCCAGCAGCTTATTGGCCCAGGGCGGAACTGAAGCTTTCTTT. Amino acid sequence: CASSLLAQGGTEAFF. Filled out from reference TRBV7-2 and TRBJ1-1, the complete variable domain reads GAGVSQSPSNKVTEKGKDVELRCDPISGHTALYWYRQSLGQGLEFLIYFQGNSAPDKSGLPSDRFSAERTGGSVSTLTIQRTQQEDSAVYLCASSLLAQGGTEAFFGQGTRLTVV.

The chain couples TRBV27 to TRBJ2-1; D possibly corresponds to TRBD2 (7 bases). The V gene's germline CDR1 is MNHEY and CDR2 SMNVEV (reference sequence). The CDR3 totals 17 residues. V was cut by 4 bases and J by 2 bases, with 18 bases left in between. DNA for the CDR3: TGTGCCAGCAGTTCCCCCGGGGGCGGGGGACCCTACAATGAGCAGTTCTTC. It specifies CASSSPGGGGPYNEQFF.

This clonotype was seen only a few times. This chain links TRBV11-2 with TRBJ2-1, with D tentatively TRBD1 (6 bases). Trimming left V 2 bases short and J 2 bases short, with 13 bases between. This CDR3 comprises 16 residues. The germline V gene encodes CDR1 SGHAT and CDR2 FQNNGV. CDR3: CASSLRRTEPYNEQFF. The CDR3 DNA is TGTGCCAGCAGCTTAAGAAGGACAGAGCCCTACAATGAGCAGTTCTTC.

This clonotype was counted only a few times. The rearrangement joins TRBV6-6 to TRBJ1-1; perhaps TRBD1 as D (5 bases). The CDR3 is 14 residues long. V lost 0 bases and J 6 bases, leaving 11 bases between the germline ends. The germline CDR1 and CDR2 sequences are MNHNY and SVGAGI (reference sequence). The CDR3 loop is CASSYSGARPEAFF. The CDR3 coding sequence is TGTGCCAGCAGTTACTCCGGGGCCCGCCCTGAAGCTTTCTTT.

This clonotype was counted between two and nine times. The chain couples TRBV20-1 to TRBJ2-3; 14 bases agree with TRBD2. With V trimmed by 4 bases and J by 2 bases, 14 bases remained unmatched. Germline CDR1 and CDR2: DFQATT and SNEGSKA (reference sequence). The CDR3 contains 19 residues. The DNA for the CDR3 is TGCAGTGCTACCAGACTAGCGGGGGGGCAGGGAGTGGCCACAGATACGCAGTATTTT. Translated: CSATRLAGGQGVATDTQYF.

This clonotype was detected only a few times. The V call is TRBV6-1, the J call TRBJ1-2; 8 bases fit TRBD1. The germline gives CDR1 MNHNS, CDR2 SASEGT. J lost 0 bases, V lost 6 bases, and 12 bases had no gene match. The CDR3 totals 17 residues. CDR3 DNA: TGTGCCAGCAGGCCCGGGACAGGTTATCTGTCTAACTATGGCTACACCTTC. Translation: CASRPGTGYLSNYGYTF.

For this clonotype: At one boundary the junction diverges from the germline segment, which might be a read error. The rearrangement links TRBV6-5 to TRBJ1-1, with D maybe TRBD1 (6 bases). Germline values: CDR1 MNHEY, CDR2 SVGAGI. The CDR3 is 14 residues long. This CDR3 reads CASSYTGMNTGAFF. CDR3 nucleotide sequence: TGTGCCAGCAGTTACACAGGGATGAACACTGGAGCTTTCTTT.

This clonotype was counted a few times. DNA of the CDR3: TGCAGTGCTAGCCGGGGACAGGGGAACTACAATGAGCAGTTCTTC. Protein sequence: CSASRGQGNYNEQFF. V gene TRBV20-1 combines with J gene TRBJ2-1; TRBD1 agrees at 10 bases. The junction had 5 bases not matched to a gene; V was cut back by 3 bases and J by 3 bases. This CDR3 is 15 amino acids long. In germline, CDR1 is DFQATT, CDR2 SNEGSKA (reference sequence).

As concerns this clonotype: Just one base apart from a much larger clone, this may be a read error. This chain uses TRBV7-2 with TRBJ2-5, with 8 bases that match TRBD2. Germline trimming cut 5 bases from V and 5 bases from J; bases unmatched to any gene: 16. Germline V gives CDR1 SGHTA, CDR2 FQGNSA. The CDR3 contains 17 residues. The CDR3 region is CASSPGRVAFIVETQYF. The CDR3, as DNA: TGTGCCAGCAGCCCCGGGAGGGTAGCTTTCATTGTGGAGACCCAGTACTTC.

This clonotype turned up a few times. CDR3 residues: CASSQLGNQPQHF. CDR3 nucleotides: TGCGCCAGCAGCCAACTGGGGAATCAGCCCCAGCATTTT. This chain links TRBV4-1 with TRBJ1-5, with D hard to call. Germline assignment: CDR1 MGHRA and CDR2 YSYEKL. CDR3 length equals 13 residues. Trimming took 2 bases from V and 4 from J, leaving 6 bases between them.

This chain connects TRBV6-5 to TRBJ2-4; weak D call: TRBD2 (5 bases). With the DNA end fitting TRBJ2-5 better, the J assignment may be wrong. Germline V gene lookup returns CDR1 MNHEY and CDR2 SVGAGI. The CDR3 has 15 amino acids. The CDR3 reads CASSYSRSGQETQYF. The CDR3 DNA reads TGTGCCAGCAGTTACTCGAGATCGGGGCAAGAGACCCAGTACTTC.

The chain recombines TRBV20-1 with TRBJ1-1, with D tentatively TRBD1 (5 bases). Germline values: CDR1 DFQATT, CDR2 SNEGSKA (reference sequence). The CDR3 extends over 14 amino acids. The ends were cut back, 3 bases at V and 3 bases at J, with 14 bases in the middle. CDR3 coding DNA: TGCAGTGCTAGGCCCCGGGGGACGGACACTGAAGCTTTCTTT. As protein: CSARPRGTDTEAFF.

This clonotype has a handful of counts. The chain uses TRBV28 and TRBJ2-2; D may correspond to TRBD1 or TRBD2 (5 bases each). There are 15 residues in the CDR3. Germline-derived CDR1 and CDR2 are MDHEN and SYDVKM. Between the trimmed V and J ends, which lost 3 bases and 5 bases, there was a span of 13 bases. The CDR3 sequence: CASSLMGTFTGELFF. The CDR3 DNA reads as TGTGCCAGCAGTTTGATGGGGACGTTTACCGGGGAGCTGTTTTTT.

Concerning this clonotype: This may come from a read error, since a much larger clone is one base off. The gene calls are TRBV7-2 and TRBJ2-7, with D unresolved. CDR1 is SGHTA and CDR2 is FQGNSA in the germline V gene. This CDR3 is 12 amino acids long. The CDR3 coding sequence is TGTGCCAGCAACTTAACCCCCTACGAGCAGTACTTC. Translating gives CASNLTPYEQYF. Combining the CDR3 with reference TRBV7-2 and TRBJ2-7 gives the whole variable domain GAGVSQSPSNKVTEKGKDVELRCDPISGHTALYWYRQSLGQGLEFLIYFQGNSAPDKSGLPSDRFSAERTGGSVSTLTIQRTQQEDSAVYLCASNLTPYEQYFGPGTRLTVT.

The rearrangement links TRBV5-5 to TRBJ1-2; possibly TRBD1 for D (6 bases). CDR3 length equals 14 residues. V dropped 2 bases and J dropped 8 bases, with 16 bases sitting between them. Germline V CDR1 and CDR2: SGHKS, YYEKEE (reference sequence). The CDR3 DNA sequence: TGTGCCAGCAGCTTTACGGGGGCTCTCGACGGCTACACCTTC. This sequence encodes CASSFTGALDGYTF.

At least ten counts were recorded for this clonotype. CDR3 sequence (DNA): TGCAGTGCCCCCACAGGGGTCCTGAACACTGAAGCTTTCTTT. Translated, it gives CSAPTGVLNTEAFF. The chain carries TRBV20-1 and TRBJ1-1, with 7 bases that match TRBD1. From germline, CDR1 is DFQATT and CDR2 SNEGSKA (reference sequence). The CDR3 runs 14 residues. J gave up 0 bases and V 6 bases, and 7 bases lay outside the gene matches.

The V and J genes are TRBV4-1 and TRBJ1-1, with D maybe TRBD1 (5 bases). The V gene lost 0 bases and the J gene lost 3 bases, with 17 bases spanning the gap. CDR1 is MGHRA, CDR2 YSYEKL, per germline. The CDR3 has 17 amino acids. CDR3 sequence: CASSQDIDQGPYTEAFF. The CDR3 DNA reads TGCGCCAGCAGCCAAGATATAGATCAGGGCCCCTACACTGAAGCTTTCTTT.

This clonotype was picked up a small number of times. The CDR3 DNA reads as TGTGCCACGGCTACTAGCGGGGGGACACCCTACGAGCAGTACTTC. This gives the protein CATATSGGTPYEQYF. The chain combines TRBV10-3 with TRBJ2-7, with 12 bases matching TRBD2. With V trimmed by 10 bases and J by 2 bases, 9 bases remained unmatched. Germline lookup yields CDR1 ENHRY and CDR2 SYGVKD. CDR3 length equals 15 residues.

The chain has TRBV4-1 and TRBJ2-1; D ambiguous. The CDR3 runs to 16 residues. Trimming removed 0 bases at V and 1 base at J, with 10 bases between. The germline gives CDR1 MGHRA, CDR2 YSYEKL. This CDR3 reads CASSQENQLSYNEQFF. CDR3 bases: TGCGCCAGCAGCCAAGAGAATCAGCTATCCTACAATGAGCAGTTCTTC.

This clonotype was seen only a few times. The V gene is TRBV5-1, the J gene TRBJ2-3; a weak D match, TRBD2 (5 bases). V shed 4 bases and J shed 5 bases, with 17 bases lying between them. Germline values: CDR1 SGHRS, CDR2 YFSETQ. This CDR3 has 15 amino acids. This CDR3 reads CASSIRTSHRDTQYF. CDR3 nucleotide sequence: TGCGCCAGCAGCATCAGGACTTCCCATCGAGATACGCAGTATTTT.